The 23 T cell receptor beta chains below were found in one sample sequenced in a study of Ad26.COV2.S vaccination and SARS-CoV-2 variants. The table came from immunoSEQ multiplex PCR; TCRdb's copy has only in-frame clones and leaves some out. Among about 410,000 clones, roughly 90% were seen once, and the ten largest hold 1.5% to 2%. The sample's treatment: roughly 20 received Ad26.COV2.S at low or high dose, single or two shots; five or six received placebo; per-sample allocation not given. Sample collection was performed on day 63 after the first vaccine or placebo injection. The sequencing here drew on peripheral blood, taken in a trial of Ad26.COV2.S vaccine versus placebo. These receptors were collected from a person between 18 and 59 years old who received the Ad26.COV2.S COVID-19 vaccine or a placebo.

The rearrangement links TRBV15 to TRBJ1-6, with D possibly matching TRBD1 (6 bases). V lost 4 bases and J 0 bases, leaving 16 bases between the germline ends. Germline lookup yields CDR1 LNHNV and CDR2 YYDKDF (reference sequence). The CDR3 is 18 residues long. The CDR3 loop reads CATSTRGGASSYNSPLHF. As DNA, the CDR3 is TGTGCCACCAGCACCAGGGGAGGGGCCAGCTCCTATAATTCACCCCTCCACTTT.

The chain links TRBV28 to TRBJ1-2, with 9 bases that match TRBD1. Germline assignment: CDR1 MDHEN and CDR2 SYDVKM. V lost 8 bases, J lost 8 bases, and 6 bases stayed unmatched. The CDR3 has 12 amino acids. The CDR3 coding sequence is TGTGCCAGCGTGGGAGACAGGGGGGGCTACACCTTC. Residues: CASVGDRGGYTF.

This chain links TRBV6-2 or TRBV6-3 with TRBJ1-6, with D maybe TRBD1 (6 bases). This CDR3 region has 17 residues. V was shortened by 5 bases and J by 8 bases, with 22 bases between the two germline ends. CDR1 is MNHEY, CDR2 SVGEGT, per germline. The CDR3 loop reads CASSGIQGWLSDSPLHF. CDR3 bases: TGTGCCAGCAGTGGAATACAGGGTTGGCTATCTGATTCACCCCTCCACTTT.

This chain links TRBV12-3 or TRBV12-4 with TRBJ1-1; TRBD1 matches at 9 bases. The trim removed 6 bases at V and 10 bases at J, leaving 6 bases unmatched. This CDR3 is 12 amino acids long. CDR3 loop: CASSQQGAGAFF. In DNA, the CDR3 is TGTGCCAGCAGCCAACAGGGGGCTGGAGCTTTCTTT.

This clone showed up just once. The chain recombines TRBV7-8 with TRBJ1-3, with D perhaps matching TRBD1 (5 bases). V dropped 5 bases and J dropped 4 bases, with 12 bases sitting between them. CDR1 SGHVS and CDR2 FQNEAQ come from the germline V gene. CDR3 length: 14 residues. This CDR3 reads CASSPQAGGNTIYF. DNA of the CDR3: TGTGCCAGCAGCCCCCAGGCAGGGGGAAACACCATATATTTT. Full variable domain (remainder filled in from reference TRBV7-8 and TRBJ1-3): GAGVSQSPRYKVAKRGQDVALRCDPISGHVSLFWYQQALGQGPEFLTYFQNEAQLDKSGLPSDRFFAERPEGSVSTLKIQRTQQEDSAVYLCASSPQAGGNTIYFGEGSWLTVV.

The CDR3 nucleotides read TGTGCCAGCAGTGCCTCGGGACAGGGTCCCACAGATACGCAGTATTTT. Protein: CASSASGQGPTDTQYF. V is TRBV6-1 and J is TRBJ2-3; 9 bases align to TRBD1. Germline values: CDR1 MNHNS, CDR2 SASEGT. This CDR3 has 16 residues. With V trimmed by 4 bases and J by 2 bases, 7 bases remained unmatched.

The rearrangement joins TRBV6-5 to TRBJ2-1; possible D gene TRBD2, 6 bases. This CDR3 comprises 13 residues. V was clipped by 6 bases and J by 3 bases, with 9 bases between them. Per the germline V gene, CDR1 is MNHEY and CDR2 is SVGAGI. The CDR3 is CASSSGVYNEQFF. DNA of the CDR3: TGTGCCAGCAGCTCGGGGGTCTACAATGAGCAGTTCTTC.

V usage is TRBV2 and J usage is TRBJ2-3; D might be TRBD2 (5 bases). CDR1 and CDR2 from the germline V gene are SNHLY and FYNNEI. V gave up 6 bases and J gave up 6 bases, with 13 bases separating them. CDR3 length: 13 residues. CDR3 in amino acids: CASRKESGDTQYF. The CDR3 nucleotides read TGTGCCAGCAGGAAGGAATCGGGGGATACGCAGTATTTT.

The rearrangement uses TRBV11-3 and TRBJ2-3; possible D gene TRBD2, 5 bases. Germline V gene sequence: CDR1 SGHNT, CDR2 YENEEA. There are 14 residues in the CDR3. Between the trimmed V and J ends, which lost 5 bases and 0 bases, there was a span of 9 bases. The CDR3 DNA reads TGTGCCAGCAGCCCTCGGACTAGCACAGATACGCAGTATTTT. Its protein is CASSPRTSTDTQYF.

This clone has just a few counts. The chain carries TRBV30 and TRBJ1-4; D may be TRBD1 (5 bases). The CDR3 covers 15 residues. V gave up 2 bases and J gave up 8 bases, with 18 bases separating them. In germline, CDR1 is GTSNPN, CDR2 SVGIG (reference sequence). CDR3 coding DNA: TGTGCCTGGAGTTTGGGGTTTGGGGCCGAAGAAAAACTGTTTTTT. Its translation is CAWSLGFGAEEKLFF.

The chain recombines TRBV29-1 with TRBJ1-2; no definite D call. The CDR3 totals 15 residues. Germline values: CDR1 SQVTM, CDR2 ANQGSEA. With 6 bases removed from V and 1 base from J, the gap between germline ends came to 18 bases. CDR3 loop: CSVFMCQVLNYGYTF. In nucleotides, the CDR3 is TGCAGCGTCTTCATGTGCCAGGTCCTTAACTATGGCTACACCTTC.

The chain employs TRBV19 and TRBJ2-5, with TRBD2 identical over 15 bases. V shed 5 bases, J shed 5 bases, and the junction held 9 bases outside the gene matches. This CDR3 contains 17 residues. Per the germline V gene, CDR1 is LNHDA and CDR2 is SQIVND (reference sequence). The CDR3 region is CASSPRTSGGGRETQYF. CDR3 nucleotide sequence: TGTGCCAGTAGTCCCCGGACTAGCGGGGGGGGCAGGGAGACCCAGTACTTC.

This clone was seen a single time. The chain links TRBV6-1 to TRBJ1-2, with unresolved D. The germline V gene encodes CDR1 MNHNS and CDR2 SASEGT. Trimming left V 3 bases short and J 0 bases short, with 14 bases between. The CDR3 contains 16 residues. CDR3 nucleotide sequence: TGTGCCAGCAGTGACCGGGCCGACCAAGCTAACTATGGCTACACCTTC. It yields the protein CASSDRADQANYGYTF.

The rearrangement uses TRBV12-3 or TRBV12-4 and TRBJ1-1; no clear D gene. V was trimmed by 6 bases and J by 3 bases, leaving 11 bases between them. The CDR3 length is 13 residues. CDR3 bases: TGTGCCAGCAGGGCCGAGACCTACACTGAAGCTTTCTTT. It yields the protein CASRAETYTEAFF.

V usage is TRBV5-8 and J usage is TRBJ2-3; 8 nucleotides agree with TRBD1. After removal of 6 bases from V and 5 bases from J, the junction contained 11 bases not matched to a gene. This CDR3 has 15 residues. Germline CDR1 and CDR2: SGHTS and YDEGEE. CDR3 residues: CASTERRGPGDTQYF. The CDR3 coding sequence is TGTGCCAGCACTGAGCGCAGGGGGCCGGGAGATACGCAGTATTTT.

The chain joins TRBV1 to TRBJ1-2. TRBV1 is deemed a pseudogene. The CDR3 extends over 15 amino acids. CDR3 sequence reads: CTSSQRAGANYGYTF. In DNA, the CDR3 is TGCACCAGCAGCCAGCGGGCCGGAGCTAACTATGGCTACACCTTC.

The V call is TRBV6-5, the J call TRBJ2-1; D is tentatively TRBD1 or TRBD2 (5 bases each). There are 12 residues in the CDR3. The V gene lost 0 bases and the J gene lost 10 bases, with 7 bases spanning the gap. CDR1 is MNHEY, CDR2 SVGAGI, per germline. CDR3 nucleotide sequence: TGTGCCAGCAGTTACTCAGGGACCGAGCAGTTCTTC. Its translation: CASSYSGTEQFF.

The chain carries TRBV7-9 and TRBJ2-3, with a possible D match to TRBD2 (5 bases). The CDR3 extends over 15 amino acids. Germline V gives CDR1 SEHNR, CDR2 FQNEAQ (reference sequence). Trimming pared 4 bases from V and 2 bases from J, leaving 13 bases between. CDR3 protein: CASSSLLVDTDTQYF. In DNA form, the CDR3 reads TGTGCCAGCAGCTCCCTACTAGTTGACACAGATACGCAGTATTTT.

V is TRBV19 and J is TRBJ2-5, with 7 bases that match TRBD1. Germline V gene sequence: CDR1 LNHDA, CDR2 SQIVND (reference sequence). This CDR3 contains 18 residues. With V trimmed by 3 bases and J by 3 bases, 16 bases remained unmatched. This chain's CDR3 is CASSISLAGTVGEETQYF. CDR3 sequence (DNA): TGTGCCAGTAGTATTAGTCTCGCAGGGACAGTAGGAGAAGAGACCCAGTACTTC.

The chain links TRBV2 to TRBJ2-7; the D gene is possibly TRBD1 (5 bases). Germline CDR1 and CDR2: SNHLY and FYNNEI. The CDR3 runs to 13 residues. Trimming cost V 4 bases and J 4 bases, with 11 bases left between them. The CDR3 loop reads CASSGQGFYEQYF. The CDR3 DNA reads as TGTGCCAGCAGTGGGCAGGGCTTTTACGAGCAGTACTTC.

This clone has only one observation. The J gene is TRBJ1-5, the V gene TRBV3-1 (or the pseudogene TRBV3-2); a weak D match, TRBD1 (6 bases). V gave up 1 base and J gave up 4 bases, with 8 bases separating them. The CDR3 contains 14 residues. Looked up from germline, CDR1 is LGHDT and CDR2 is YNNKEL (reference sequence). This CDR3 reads CASSQGQANQPQHF. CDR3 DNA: TGTGCCAGCAGCCAAGGACAGGCTAATCAGCCCCAGCATTTT.

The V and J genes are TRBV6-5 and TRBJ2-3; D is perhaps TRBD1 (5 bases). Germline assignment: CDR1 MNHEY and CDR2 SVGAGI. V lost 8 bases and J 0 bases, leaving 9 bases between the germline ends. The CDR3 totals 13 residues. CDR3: CASGATSTDTQYF. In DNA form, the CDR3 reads TGTGCCAGCGGGGCGACTAGCACAGATACGCAGTATTTT.

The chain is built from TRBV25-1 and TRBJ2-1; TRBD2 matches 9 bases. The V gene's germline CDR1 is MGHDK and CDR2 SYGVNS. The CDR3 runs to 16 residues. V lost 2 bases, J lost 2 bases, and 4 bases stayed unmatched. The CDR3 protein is CASSEIAGAAYNEQFF. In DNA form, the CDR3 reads TGTGCCAGCAGTGAAATAGCGGGGGCCGCCTACAATGAGCAGTTCTTC.